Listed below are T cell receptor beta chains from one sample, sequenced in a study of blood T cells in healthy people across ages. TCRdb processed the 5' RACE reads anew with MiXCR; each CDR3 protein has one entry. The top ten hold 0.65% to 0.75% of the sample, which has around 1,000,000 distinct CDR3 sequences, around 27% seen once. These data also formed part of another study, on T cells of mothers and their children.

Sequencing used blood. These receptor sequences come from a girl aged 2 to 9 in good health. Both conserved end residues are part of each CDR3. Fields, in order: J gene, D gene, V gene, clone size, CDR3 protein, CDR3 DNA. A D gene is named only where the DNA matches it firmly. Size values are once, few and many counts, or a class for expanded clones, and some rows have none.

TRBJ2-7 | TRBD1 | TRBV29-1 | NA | CSGSGTGVDYEQYF | TGCAGCGGCTCCGGGACAGGGGTGGACTACGAGCAGTACTTC
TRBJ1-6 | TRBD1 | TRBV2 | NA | CASRDRGNSPLHF | TGTGCCAGCCGGGACAGGGGCAATTCACCCCTCCACTTT
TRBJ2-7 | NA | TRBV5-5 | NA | CASSLVTIPYEQYF | TGTGCCAGCAGCTTGGTAACAATACCCTACGAGCAGTACTTC
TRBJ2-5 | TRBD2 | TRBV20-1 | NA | CSARKAGVLLEETQYF | TGCAGTGCTAGAAAAGCGGGGGTGTTATTAGAAGAGACCCAGTACTTC
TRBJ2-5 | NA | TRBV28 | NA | CASRVSGRDERFF | TGTGCCAGCAGGGTCTCCGGTCGAGATGAGCGGTTCTTC
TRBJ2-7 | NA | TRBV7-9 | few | CAGSLGQSSREYEQYF | TGTGCCGGCAGCTTAGGACAGTCGTCTAGGGAATACGAGCAGTACTTC
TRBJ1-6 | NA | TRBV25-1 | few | CANSSQAGTNSPLHF | TGTGCCAACAGCTCACAAGCTGGGACTAATTCACCCCTCCACTTT
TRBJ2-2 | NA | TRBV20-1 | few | CSARYITNTGELFF | TGCAGTGCTAGATACATTACGAACACCGGGGAGCTGTTTTTT
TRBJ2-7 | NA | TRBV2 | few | CASSETGAGYVQYF | TGTGCCAGCAGTGAAACGGGAGCTGGCTACGTGCAGTACTTC
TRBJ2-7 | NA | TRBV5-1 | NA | CASRIYSSPAYEQYF | TGCGCCAGCAGGATTTACAGCTCCCCAGCTTACGAGCAGTACTTC
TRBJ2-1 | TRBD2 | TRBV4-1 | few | CASSRISSGKIGEQFF | TGCGCCAGCAGCCGCATTTCTAGCGGGAAAATTGGGGAGCAGTTCTTC
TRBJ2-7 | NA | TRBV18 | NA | CASSSKDGSYEQYF | TGTGCCAGCTCATCAAAGGACGGCTCCTACGAGCAGTACTTC
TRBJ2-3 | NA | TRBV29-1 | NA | CSATGQLGFGDTQYF | TGCAGCGCCACCGGACAGCTTGGGTTTGGTGATACGCAGTATTTT
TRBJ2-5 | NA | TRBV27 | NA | CASSSRIHLSGGTQYF | TGTGCCAGCAGTTCTCGGATACATCTGAGCGGTGGGACCCAGTACTTC
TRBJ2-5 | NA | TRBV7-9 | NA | CASSSAVPYEETQYF | TGCGCCAGCAGCTCCGCTGTCCCTTACGAAGAGACCCAGTACTTC
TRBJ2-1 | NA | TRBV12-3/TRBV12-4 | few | CASSAPGHNEQFF | TGTGCCAGCAGTGCGCCGGGCCACAATGAGCAGTTCTTC
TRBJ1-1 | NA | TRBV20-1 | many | CSAPVGNTEAFF | TGCAGTGCCCCCGTAGGGAACACTGAAGCTTTCTTT
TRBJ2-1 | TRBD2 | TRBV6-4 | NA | CASSDGLADDNEQFF | TGTGCCAGCAGTGACGGACTAGCGGATGACAATGAGCAGTTCTTC
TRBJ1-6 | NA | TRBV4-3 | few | CASSQVENLGSPLHF | TGCGCCAGCAGCCAAGTAGAGAATCTAGGATCACCCCTCCACTTT
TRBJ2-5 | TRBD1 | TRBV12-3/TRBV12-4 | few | CASSLDSRGKETQYF | TGTGCCAGCAGTTTAGACTCCAGGGGGAAAGAGACCCAGTACTTC
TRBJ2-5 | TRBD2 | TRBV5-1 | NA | CASSRSQRGAEETQYF | TGCGCCAGCAGCCGTAGCCAGCGGGGGGCCGAAGAGACCCAGTACTTC
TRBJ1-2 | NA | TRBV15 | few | CATSRAEGISGYTF | TGTGCCACCAGCAGAGCAGAGGGTATTTCTGGCTACACCTTC
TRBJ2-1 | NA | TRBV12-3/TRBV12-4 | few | CASSKEGWGYNEQFF | TGTGCCAGCAGTAAAGAAGGGTGGGGTTACAATGAGCAGTTCTTC
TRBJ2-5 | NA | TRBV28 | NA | CASKGIFGEWDQETQYF | TGTGCCAGCAAGGGAATCTTCGGGGAATGGGACCAAGAGACCCAGTACTTC
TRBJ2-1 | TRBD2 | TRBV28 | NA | CASSLTSGNSNEQFF | TGTGCCAGCAGTCTAACTAGCGGGAACAGCAATGAGCAGTTCTTC